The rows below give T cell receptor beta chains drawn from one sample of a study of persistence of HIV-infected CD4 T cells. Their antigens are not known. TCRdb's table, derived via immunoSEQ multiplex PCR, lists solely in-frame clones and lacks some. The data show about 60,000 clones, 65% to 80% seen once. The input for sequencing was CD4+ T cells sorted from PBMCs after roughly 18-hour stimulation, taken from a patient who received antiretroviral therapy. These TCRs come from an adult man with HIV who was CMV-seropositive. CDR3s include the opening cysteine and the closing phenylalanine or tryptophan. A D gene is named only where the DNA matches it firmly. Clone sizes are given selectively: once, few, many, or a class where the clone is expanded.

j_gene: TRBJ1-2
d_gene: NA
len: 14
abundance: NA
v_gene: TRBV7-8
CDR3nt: TGTGCCAGCACTCTAGCGGGGGCTAACTATGGCTACACCTTC
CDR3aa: CASTLAGANYGYTF

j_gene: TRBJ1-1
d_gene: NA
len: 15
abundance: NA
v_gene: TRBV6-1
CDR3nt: TGTGCCAGCAGTGAACGGAAGGGCCTGAACACTGAAGCTTTCTTT
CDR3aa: CASSERKGLNTEAFF

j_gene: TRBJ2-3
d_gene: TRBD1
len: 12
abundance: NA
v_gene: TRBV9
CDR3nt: TGTGCCAGCAGCGGACAGGGGGCTACGCAGTATTTT
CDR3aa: CASSGQGATQYF

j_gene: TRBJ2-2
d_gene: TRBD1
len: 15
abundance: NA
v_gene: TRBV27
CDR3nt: TGTGCCAGCAGTCTCCTGGGGACAGGGCGACGGGGGCTGTTTTTT
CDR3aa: CASSLLGTGRRGLFF

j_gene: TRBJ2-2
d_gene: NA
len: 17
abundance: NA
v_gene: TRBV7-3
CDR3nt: TGTGCCAGCAGCTTAAGGGCGGGCAGGGGAAACACCGGGGAGCTGTTTTTT
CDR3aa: CASSLRAGRGNTGELFF

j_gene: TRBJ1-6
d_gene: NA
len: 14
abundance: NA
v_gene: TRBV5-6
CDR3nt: TGTGCCAGCAAGGGGGGAGCCGATAATTCACCCCTCCACTTT
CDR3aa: CASKGGADNSPLHF

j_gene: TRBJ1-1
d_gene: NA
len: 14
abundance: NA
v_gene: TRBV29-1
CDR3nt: TGCAGCGTCGATCAGGGGAGTCGGTACACTGAAGCTTTCTTT
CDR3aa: CSVDQGSRYTEAFF

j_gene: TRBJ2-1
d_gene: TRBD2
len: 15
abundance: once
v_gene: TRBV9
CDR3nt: TGTGCCAGCAGCGCGACTAGCGGGGGGGCCAATGAGCAGTTCTTC
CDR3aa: CASSATSGGANEQFF

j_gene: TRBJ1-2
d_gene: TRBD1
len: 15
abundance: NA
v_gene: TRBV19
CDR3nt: TGTGCCAGTAGTATAAGGGACAGGGGGCAAAGTGGCTACACCTTC
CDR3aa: CASSIRDRGQSGYTF

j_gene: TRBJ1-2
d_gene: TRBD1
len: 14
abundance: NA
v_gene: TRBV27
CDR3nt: TGTGCCAGCAGGCAGGACAGGGAGGTGAAGGGCTACACCTTC
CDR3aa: CASRQDREVKGYTF

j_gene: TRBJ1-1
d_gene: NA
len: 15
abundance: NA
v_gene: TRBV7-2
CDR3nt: TGTGCCAGCAGCTTAAGAAGGGGCGTCGGCACTGAAGCTTTCTTT
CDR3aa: CASSLRRGVGTEAFF

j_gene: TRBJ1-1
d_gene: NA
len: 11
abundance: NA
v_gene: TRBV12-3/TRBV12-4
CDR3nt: TGTGCCAGCAGTTTAGGGGCTGAAGCTTTCTTT
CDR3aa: CASSLGAEAFF

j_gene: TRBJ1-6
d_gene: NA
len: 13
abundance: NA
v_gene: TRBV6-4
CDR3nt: TGTGCCAGCAGTGACTCTTTTAATTCACCCCTCCACTTT
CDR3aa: CASSDSFNSPLHF

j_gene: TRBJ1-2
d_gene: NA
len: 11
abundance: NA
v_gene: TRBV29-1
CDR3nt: TGCAGCGTTGAAGACCCCCCAGGGTACACCTTC
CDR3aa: CSVEDPPGYTF

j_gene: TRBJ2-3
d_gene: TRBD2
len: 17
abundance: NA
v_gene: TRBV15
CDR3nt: TGTGCCACCAGCAGAGTAGGTAGCGGGGGGTCCACAGATACGCAGTATTTT
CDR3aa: CATSRVGSGGSTDTQYF

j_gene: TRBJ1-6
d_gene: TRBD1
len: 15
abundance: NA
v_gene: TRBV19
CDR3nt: TGTGCCAGTAGTCCCGGGCGACAGGGTCGGTCACCCCTCCACTTT
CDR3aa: CASSPGRQGRSPLHF

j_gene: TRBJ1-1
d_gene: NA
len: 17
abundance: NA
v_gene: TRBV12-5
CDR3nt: TGTGCTAGTGGTTTGGTACCCCTCAGGGGCAGGTACACTGAAGCTTTCTTT
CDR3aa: CASGLVPLRGRYTEAFF

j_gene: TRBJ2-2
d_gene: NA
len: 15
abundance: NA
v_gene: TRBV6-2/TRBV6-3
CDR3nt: TGTGCCAGCAGTTACTCGGGGGTTCGCAGCGGGGAGCTGTTTTTT
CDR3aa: CASSYSGVRSGELFF

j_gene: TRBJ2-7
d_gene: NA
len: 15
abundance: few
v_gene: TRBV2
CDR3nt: TGTGCCAGCAGCGCCGTGGGCCCACAGGAATACGAGCAGTACTTC
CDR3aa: CASSAVGPQEYEQYF

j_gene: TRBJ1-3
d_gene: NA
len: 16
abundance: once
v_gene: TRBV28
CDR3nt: TGTGCCAGCAGTCTAATCGGCAGGGCGGACGGAAACACCATATATTTT
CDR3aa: CASSLIGRADGNTIYF

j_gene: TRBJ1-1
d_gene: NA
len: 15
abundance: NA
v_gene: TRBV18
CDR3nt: TGTGCCAGCTCACCCCGACAGGAAAAGAACACTGAAGCTTTCTTT
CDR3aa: CASSPRQEKNTEAFF

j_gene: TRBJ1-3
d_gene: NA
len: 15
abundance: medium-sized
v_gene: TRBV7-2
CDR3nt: TGTGCCAGCAGCTTTCCTCAGACCTCTGGAAACACCATATATTTT
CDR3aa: CASSFPQTSGNTIYF

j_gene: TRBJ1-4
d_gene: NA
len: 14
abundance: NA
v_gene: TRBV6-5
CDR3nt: TGTGCCAGCAGGGTGACACAAGGGGATGAAAAACTGTTTTTT
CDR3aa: CASRVTQGDEKLFF

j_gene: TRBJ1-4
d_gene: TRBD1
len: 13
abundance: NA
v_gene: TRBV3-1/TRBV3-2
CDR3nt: TGTGCCAGCAGACCCGGGACAGAAGAAAAACTGTTTTTT
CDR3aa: CASRPGTEEKLFF

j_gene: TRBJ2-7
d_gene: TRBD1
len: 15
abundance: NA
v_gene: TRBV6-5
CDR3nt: TGTGCCAGCAGAAAAGGGACAGGTAATTCCTACGAGCAGTACTTC
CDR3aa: CASRKGTGNSYEQYF

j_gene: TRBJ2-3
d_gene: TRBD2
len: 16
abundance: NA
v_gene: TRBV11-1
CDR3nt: TGTGCCAGCAGCTTAGGAACTAGCGGGGCCACAGATACGCAGTATTTT
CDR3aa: CASSLGTSGATDTQYF

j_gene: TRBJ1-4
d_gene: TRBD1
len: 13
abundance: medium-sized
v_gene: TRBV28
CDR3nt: TGTGCCAGCAGTTTCCCTGCAGGGGGCAAACTGTTTTTT
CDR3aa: CASSFPAGGKLFF

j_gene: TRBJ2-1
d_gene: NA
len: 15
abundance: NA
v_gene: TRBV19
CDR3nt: TGTGCCAGTACTTCTGGGGGGGCCGGGAGCAATGAGCAGTTCTTC
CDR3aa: CASTSGGAGSNEQFF

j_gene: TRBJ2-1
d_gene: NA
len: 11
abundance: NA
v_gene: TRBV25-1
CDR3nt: TGTGCCAGCGGGCGGAGGGACCCCGGGGTCTTC
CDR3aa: CASGRRDPGVF

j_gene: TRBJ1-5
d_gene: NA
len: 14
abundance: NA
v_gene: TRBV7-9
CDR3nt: TGTGCCAGCAGCCCGGACAGCCCTGGACAGCCCCAGCATTTT
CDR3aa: CASSPDSPGQPQHF

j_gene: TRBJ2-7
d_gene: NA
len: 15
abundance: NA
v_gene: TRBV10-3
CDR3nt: TGTGCCATCAGCGCCGGGGACTTAAGCTCCTACGAGCAGTACTTC
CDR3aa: CAISAGDLSSYEQYF

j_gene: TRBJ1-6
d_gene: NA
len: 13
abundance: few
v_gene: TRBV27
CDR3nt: TGTGCCAGCAGTTTGAACAGGAAGCCACCCCTCCACTTT
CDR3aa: CASSLNRKPPLHF

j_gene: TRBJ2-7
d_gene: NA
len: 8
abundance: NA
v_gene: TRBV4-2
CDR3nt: TGTGCCAGCAGCCAGGCCGACTTC
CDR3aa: CASSQADF

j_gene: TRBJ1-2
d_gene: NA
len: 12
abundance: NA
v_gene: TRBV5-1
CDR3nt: TGCGCCAGCAGCTCGGGGGTCTATGGCTACACCTTC
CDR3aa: CASSSGVYGYTF

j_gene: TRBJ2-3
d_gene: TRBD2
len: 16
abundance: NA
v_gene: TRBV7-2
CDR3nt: TGTGCCAGCAGCCCTACTAGCGGGGGGGCCCAAGATACGCAGTATTTT
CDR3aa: CASSPTSGGAQDTQYF

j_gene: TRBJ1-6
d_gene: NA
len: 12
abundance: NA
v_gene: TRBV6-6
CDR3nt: TGTGCCAGCAGTACAAGGGGTTCACCCCTCCACTTT
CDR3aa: CASSTRGSPLHF

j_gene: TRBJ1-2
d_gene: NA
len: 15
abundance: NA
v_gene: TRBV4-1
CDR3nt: TGCGCCAGCAGCCAAGAGACAGCCACTATGTATGGCTACACCTTC
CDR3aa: CASSQETATMYGYTF

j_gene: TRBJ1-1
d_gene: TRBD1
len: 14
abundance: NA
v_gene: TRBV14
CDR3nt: TGTGCCAGCAGCTTACAGGGGAAAGGCACTGAAGCTTTCTTT
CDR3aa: CASSLQGKGTEAFF

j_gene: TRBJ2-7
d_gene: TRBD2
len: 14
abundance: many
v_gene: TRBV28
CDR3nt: TGTGCCAGCAGGAGGACTAGCGGATCCTACGAGCAGTACTTC
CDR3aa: CASRRTSGSYEQYF

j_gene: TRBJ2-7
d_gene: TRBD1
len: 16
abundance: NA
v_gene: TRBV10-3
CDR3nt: TGTGCCACCCAGACCGGGACAGGGATAGGTTCCTACGAGCAGTACTTC
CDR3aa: CATQTGTGIGSYEQYF

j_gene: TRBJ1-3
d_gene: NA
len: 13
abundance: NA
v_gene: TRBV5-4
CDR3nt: TGTGCCAGCAGCTTGGTGGGTGGAAACACCATATATTTT
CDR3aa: CASSLVGGNTIYF

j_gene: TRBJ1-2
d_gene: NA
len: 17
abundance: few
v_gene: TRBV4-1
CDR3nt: TGCGCCAGCAGCCAAGGGAGGGATCAGGGGAGAAACTATGGCTACACCTTC
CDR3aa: CASSQGRDQGRNYGYTF

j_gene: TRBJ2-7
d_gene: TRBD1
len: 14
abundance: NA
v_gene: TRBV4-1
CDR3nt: TGCGCCAGCAGCCAAGTGGGACAGGGTCTAGGGCAGTACTTC
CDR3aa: CASSQVGQGLGQYF

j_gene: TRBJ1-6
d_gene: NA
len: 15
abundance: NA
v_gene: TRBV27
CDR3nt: TGTGCCAGCAGTGACTTCAGCTCCTATAATTCACCCCTCCACTTT
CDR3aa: CASSDFSSYNSPLHF

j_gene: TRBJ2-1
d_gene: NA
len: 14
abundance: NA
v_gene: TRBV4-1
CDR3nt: TGCGCCAGCAGCCAAGATCGGGCCCACAATGAGCAGTTCTTC
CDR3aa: CASSQDRAHNEQFF

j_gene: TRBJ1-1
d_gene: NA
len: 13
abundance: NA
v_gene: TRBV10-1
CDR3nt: TGCGCCAGCAGTTTGAATCTGGACACTGAAGCTTTCTTT
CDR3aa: CASSLNLDTEAFF

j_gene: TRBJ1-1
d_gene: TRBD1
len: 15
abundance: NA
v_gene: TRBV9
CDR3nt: TGTGCCAGCAGCGGATCCGGGACAGGGGACACTGAAGCTTTCTTT
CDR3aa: CASSGSGTGDTEAFF

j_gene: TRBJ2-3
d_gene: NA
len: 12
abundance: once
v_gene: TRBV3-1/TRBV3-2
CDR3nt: TGTGCCAGCAGCCATCGCGATGATACGCAGTATTTT
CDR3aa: CASSHRDDTQYF

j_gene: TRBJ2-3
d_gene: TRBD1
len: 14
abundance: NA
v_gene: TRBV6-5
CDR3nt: TGTGCCAGCCTGACAGGGCATAGCACAGATACGCAGTATTTT
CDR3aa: CASLTGHSTDTQYF

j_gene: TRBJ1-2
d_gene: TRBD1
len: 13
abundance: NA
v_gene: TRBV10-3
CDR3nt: TGTGCCATCTCCCCGGAAGGGGGCAGGGGCTACACCTTC
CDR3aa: CAISPEGGRGYTF

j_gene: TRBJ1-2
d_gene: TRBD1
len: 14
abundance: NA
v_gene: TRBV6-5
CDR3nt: TGTGCCAGCCACCGACAGGGGGCGGGCTATGGCTACACCTTC
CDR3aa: CASHRQGAGYGYTF

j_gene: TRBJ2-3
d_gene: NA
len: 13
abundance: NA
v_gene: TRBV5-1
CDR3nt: TGCGCCAGCAGCTTTATAGAAACAGATACGCAGTATTTT
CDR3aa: CASSFIETDTQYF

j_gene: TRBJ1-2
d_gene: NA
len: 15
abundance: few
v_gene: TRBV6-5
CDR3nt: TGTGCCAGCAGTTCCTCGGGACTCCAGGCGGGCGGCTACACCTTC
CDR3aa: CASSSSGLQAGGYTF

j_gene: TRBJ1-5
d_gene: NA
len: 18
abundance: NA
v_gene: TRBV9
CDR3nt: TGTGCCAGCAGCGTAGTACGGGTCCCTTCGGGTAGCAATCAGCCCCAGCATTTT
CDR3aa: CASSVVRVPSGSNQPQHF

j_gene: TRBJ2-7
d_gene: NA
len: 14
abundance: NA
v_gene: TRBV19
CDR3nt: TGTGCCAGTAGTTCACAGGTACAGCCCTACGAGCAGTACTTC
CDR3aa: CASSSQVQPYEQYF

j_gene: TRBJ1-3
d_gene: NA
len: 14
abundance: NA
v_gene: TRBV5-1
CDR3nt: TGCGCCAGCAGCCCATTGGACCTCTCAAACACCATATATTTT
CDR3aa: CASSPLDLSNTIYF

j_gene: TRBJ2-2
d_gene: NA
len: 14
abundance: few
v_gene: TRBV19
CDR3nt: TGTGCCAGTAGACCGGGACCTAACACCGGGGAGCTGTTTTTT
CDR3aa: CASRPGPNTGELFF

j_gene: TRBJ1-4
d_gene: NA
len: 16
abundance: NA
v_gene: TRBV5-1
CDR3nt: TGCGCCAGCAGCTTGAGGCCCGGGACGGAGAATGAAAAACTGTTTTTT
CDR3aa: CASSLRPGTENEKLFF

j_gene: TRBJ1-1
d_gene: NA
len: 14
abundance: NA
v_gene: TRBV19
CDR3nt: TGTGCCAGTAGTATAGCGGGGGACGGCACTGAAGCTTTCTTT
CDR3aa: CASSIAGDGTEAFF

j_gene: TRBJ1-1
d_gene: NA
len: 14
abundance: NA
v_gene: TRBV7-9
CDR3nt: TGTGCCAGCAGCTTAGGGACAGCAAACACTGAAGCTTTCTTT
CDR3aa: CASSLGTANTEAFF